The following is a T cell receptor beta chain sequence with its context. Its specificity is unknown. The sample belongs to a study of cytomegalovirus exposure and HLA in healthy donors. Notes on the study in general: Clusters of TCRs from the first cohort tended to co-occur in the 120 or so validation repertoires (as a later analysis found).

Data came from immunoSEQ multiplex PCR; TCRdb stores just in-frame clones and leaves some out. The sample has fewer than 250,000 clones, about 87% seen once. The sample was PBMCs. This sequence was found in a man younger than 30 in good health and CMV-seronegative.

DNA for the CDR3: TGTGCCAGCAGTGAAGCTGCGGCGACCGGGGAGCTGTTTTTT. Its translation: CASSEAAATGELFF. The chain joins TRBV2 to TRBJ2-2, with D hard to call. Deletions cut 0 bases from V and 5 bases from J, with 7 bases between. CDR1 and CDR2 from the germline V gene are SNHLY and FYNNEI. The CDR3 runs to 14 residues.